This record concerns one T cell receptor (beta chain) sequence. The V gene's germline CDR1 is MNHEY and CDR2 SVGAGI. Trimming removed 11 bases from V and 5 bases from J, with 16 bases in between. CDR3 length: 14 residues. This entry is derived from a study of blood T cell repertoires in COVID-19. Measured with immunoSEQ multiplex PCR; TCRdb has only the in-frame clones, and not every one. The sample lists about 190,000 clones, 88% seen once, with less than 5.5% in the top ten. Sample: peripheral blood. V is TRBV6-5 and J is TRBJ1-6; tentative D call: TRBD1 (6 bases). This TCR derives from a human donor in a cohort sampled during active COVID-19. The CDR3 DNA is TGTGCCTCAAGGGTGGGGGCAAATAATTCACCCCTCCACTTT. Residues: CASRVGANNSPLHF.